What follows is one T cell receptor (beta chain) and its context. The target antigen is unknown. The sample comes from a study of regulatory T cells in long-lasting Graves disease. The study's findings and limits: Persistent Graves' patients showed a TCR diversity that was lower than that of newly diagnosed ones. Persistent disease favored TRBV28, TRBJ1-2 and TRBJ2-5. Whereas more than 950 public clonotypes were shared by new patients, persistent patients shared more, at roughly 3,000.

Time point given: persistent/refractory GD, antithyroid drugs over 5 years with positive TRAb. Following extraction of RNA from PBMCs, that RNA was used to make the TCR library. Researchers made TCR beta libraries by using iRepertoire HTBI primers and running Arm-PCR on CDR3 regions. TCRdb called the multiplex PCR reads again in MiXCR, with one record for every CDR3 protein. The sample contains around 510,000 distinct CDR3 sequences, about a fifth of which appear only once. The CDR3 consists of 16 residues. Germline V CDR1 and CDR2: SGHTA, FQGTGA. Trimming pared 4 bases from V and 6 bases from J, leaving 18 bases between.

This receptor was identified in a female donor with Graves disease. The gene calls are TRBV7-3 and TRBJ2-2; no clear D gene. Sequencing was performed on peripheral blood mononuclear cells (PBMCs), taken when the disease was refractory, from a patient treated with antithyroid drugs. CDR3 DNA sequence: TGTGCCAGCAGCTCAAGAAAGGAGATATTCTCCGGGGAGCTGTTTTTT. It translates to CASSSRKEIFSGELFF. The variable domain in full, completed from reference TRBV7-3 and TRBJ2-2, reads GAGVSQTPSNKVTEKGKYVELRCDPISGHTALYWYRQSLGQGPEFLIYFQGTGAADDSGLPNDRFFAVRPEGSVSTLKIQRTERGDSAVYLCASSSRKEIFSGELFFGEGSRLTVL.